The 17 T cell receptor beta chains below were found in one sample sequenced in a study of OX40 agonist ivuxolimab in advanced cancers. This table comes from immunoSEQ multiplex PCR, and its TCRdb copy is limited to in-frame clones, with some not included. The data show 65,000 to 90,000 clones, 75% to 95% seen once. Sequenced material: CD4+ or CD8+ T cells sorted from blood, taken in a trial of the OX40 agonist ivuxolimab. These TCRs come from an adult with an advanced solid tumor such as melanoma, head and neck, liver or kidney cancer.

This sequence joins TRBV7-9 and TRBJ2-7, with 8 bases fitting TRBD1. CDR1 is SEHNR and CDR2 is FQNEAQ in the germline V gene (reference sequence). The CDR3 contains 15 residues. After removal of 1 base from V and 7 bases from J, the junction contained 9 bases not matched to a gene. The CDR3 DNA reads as TGTGCCAGCAGCTTAGGGGTACAGGGGGTCAAGGAGCAGTACTTC. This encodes CASSLGVQGVKEQYF.

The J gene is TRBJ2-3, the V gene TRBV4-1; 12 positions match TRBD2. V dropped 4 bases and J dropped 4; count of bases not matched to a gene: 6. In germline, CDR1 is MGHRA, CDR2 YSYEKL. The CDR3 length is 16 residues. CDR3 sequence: CASSPRTSGAADTQYF. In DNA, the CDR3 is TGCGCCAGCAGCCCCAGGACTAGCGGGGCAGCAGATACGCAGTATTTT.

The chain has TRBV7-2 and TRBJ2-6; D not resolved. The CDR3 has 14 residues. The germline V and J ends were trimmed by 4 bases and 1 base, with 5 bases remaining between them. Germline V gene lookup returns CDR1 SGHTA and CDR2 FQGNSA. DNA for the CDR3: TGTGCCAGCAGCTCACAGTCTGGGGCCAACGTCCTGACTTTC. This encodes CASSSQSGANVLTF.

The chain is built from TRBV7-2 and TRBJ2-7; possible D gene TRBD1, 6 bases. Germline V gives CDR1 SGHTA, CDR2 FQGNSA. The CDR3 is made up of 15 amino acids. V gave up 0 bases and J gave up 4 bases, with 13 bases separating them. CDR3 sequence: CASSLARVRGYEQYF. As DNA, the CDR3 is TGTGCCAGCAGCTTAGCGCGTGTCAGGGGATACGAGCAGTACTTC.

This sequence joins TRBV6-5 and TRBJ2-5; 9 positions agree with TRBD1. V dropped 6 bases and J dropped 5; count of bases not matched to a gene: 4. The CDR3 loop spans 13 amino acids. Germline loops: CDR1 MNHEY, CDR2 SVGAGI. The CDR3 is CASRQGARETQYF. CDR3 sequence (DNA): TGTGCCAGCAGACAGGGGGCCAGGGAGACCCAGTACTTC.

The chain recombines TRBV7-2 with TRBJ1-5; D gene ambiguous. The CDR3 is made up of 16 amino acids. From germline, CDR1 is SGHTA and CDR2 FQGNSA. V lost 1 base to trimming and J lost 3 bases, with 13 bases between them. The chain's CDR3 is CASSLVGLGPNQPQHF. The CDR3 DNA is TGTGCCAGCAGCTTAGTTGGTCTAGGCCCCAATCAGCCCCAGCATTTT.

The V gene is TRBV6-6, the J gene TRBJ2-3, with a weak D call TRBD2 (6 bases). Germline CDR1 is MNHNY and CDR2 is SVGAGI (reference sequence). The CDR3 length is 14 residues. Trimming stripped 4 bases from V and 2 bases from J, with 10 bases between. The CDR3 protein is CASSSPSDTDTQYF. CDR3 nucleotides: TGTGCCAGCAGTTCCCCTAGCGACACAGATACGCAGTATTTT.

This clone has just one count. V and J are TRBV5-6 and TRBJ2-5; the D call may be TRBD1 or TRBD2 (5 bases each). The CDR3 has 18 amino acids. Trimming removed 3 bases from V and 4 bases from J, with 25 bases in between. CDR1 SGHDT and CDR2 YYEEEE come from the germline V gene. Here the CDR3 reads CASSSGGTGSTRIETQYF. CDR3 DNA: TGTGCCAGCAGCTCTGGAGGCACAGGCTCTACCCGTATAGAGACCCAGTACTTC.

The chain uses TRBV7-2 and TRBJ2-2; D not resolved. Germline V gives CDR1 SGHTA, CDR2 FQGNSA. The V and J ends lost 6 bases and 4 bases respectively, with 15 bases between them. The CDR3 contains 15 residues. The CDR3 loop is CASSPFDLSTGELFF. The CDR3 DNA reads TGTGCCAGCAGTCCTTTTGACTTGAGCACCGGGGAGCTGTTTTTT.

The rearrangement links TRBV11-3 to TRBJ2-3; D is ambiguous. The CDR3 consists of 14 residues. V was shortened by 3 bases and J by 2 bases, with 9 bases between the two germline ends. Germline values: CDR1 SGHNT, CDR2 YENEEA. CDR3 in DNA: TGTGCCAGCAGCTTTGGCCAAAACACAGATACGCAGTATTTT. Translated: CASSFGQNTDTQYF. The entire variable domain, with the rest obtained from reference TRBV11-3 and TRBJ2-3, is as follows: EAGVVQSPRYKIIEKKQPVAFWCNPISGHNTLYWYLQNLGQGPELLIRYENEEAVDDSQLPKDRFSAERLKGVDSTLKIQPAELGDSAVYLCASSFGQNTDTQYFGPGTRLTVL.

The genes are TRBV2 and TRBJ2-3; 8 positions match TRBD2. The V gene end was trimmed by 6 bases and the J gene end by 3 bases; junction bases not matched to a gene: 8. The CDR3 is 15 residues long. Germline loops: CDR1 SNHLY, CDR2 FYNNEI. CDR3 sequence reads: CASRFREGGTDTQYF. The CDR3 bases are TGTGCCAGCAGATTCCGGGAGGGAGGGACAGATACGCAGTATTTT.

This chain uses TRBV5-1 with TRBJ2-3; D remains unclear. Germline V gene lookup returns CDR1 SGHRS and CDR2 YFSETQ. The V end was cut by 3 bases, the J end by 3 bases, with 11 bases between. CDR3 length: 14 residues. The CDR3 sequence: CASSSAAVTDTQYF. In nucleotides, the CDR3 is TGCGCCAGCAGCTCGGCGGCAGTAACAGATACGCAGTATTTT.

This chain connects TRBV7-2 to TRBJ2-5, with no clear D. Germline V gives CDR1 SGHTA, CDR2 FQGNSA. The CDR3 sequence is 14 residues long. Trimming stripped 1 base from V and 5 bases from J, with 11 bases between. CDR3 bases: TGTGCCAGCAGCTTAGGACAAGTATTGGAGACCCAGTACTTC. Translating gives CASSLGQVLETQYF. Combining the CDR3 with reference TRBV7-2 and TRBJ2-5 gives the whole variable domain GAGVSQSPSNKVTEKGKDVELRCDPISGHTALYWYRQSLGQGLEFLIYFQGNSAPDKSGLPSDRFSAERTGGSVSTLTIQRTQQEDSAVYLCASSLGQVLETQYFGPGTRLLVL.

In nucleotides, the CDR3 is TGTGCCAGCAGCTTGGGGGGACTAGCGGGGAGACACTCCTACGAGCAGTACTTC. Its translation is CASSLGGLAGRHSYEQYF. The V call is TRBV11-2, the J call TRBJ2-7; 13 positions agree with TRBD2. CDR1 is SGHAT and CDR2 is FQNNGV in the germline V gene. The V gene end was trimmed by 3 bases and the J gene end by 0 bases; junction bases not matched to a gene: 8. The CDR3 sequence is 18 residues long.

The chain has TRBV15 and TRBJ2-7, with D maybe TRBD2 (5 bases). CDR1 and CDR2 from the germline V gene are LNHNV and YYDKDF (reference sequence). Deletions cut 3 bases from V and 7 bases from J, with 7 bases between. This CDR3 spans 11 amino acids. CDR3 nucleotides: TGTGCCACCAGCAGCTCGGGGGAGCAGTACTTC. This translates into CATSSSGEQYF.

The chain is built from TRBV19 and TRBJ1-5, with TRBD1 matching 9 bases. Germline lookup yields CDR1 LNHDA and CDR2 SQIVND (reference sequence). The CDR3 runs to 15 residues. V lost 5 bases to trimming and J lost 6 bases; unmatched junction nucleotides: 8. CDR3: CASSSSGTGSQPQHF. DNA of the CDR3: TGTGCCAGTAGTTCCTCCGGGACAGGGAGTCAGCCCCAGCATTTT.

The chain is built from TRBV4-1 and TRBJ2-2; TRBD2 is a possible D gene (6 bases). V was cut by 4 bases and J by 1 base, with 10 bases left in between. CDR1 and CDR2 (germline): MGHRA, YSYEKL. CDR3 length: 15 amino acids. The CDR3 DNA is TGCGCCAGCAGCCGCCTTAGCGGGAACACCGGGGAGCTGTTTTTT. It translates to CASSRLSGNTGELFF.